The count of the clone carrying this T cell receptor (beta chain) is one. Its cognate antigen is unknown. Repertoires were generated with immunoSEQ multiplex PCR, while TCRdb's copy carries only in-frame clones and drops some. The repertoire has 800,000 to 1,200,000 clones, about 84% of them found once; the top ten carry 0.5% to 0.6%. The sample is drawn from a study of shared clonotypes between healthy human individuals. Overall study: The study used three CD4 naive, three CD4 memory, two CD8 naive and one CD8 memory plate per donor.

Findings and caveats of the study: When naive CD4 clonotypes were compared across several donors, about 4.8% were shared. Generally, estimated richness proved larger in naive subsets than it did in memory subsets.

Sequences were obtained from memory CD4+ T cells from PBMCs. The subset here: CD45RA-negative fraction. This receptor was identified in a man in his late teens or twenties in good health. Some clones in this sample may be carry-over from other donors' samples.

Here the CDR3 DNA reads TGTGCCAGCAGCTTAGGAGGGACAGGGAGCACAGATACGCAGTATTTT. This codes for CASSLGGTGSTDTQYF. The J gene is TRBJ2-3, the V gene TRBV7-2, with 9 bases matching TRBD1. The V and J ends lost 1 base and 0 bases, in that order; junction bases with no gene match: 2. Looked up from germline, CDR1 is SGHTA and CDR2 is FQGNSA. The CDR3 is 16 residues long.